The 13 T cell receptor beta chains in this list originate from one sample, sequenced in a study of shared clonotypes between healthy human individuals. Clones were read by immunoSEQ multiplex PCR, and TCRdb kept only the in-frame ones, dropping some. The sample lists 2 million to 2.5 million clones; 85% to 95% were seen once. Sequencing was carried out using naive CD4+ T cells from PBMCs. Subset meaning: CD45RA+ positively selected. The origin of the receptors is a man aged 18 to 29 in good health. Some clones in this sample may be carry-over from other donors' samples.

V gene TRBV7-6 combines with J gene TRBJ2-2; no firm D call. Germline loops: CDR1 SGHVS, CDR2 FNYEAQ. V lost 4 bases and J lost 3, with 15 bases in between. The CDR3 is made up of 16 amino acids. The CDR3 nucleotides read TGTGCCAGCAGCTCCCCCCCCGGACCCTACACCGGGGAGCTGTTTTTT. This gives the protein CASSSPPGPYTGELFF.

The V call is TRBV25-1, the J call TRBJ1-2, with 7 bases lining up with TRBD1. Germline loops: CDR1 MGHDK, CDR2 SYGVNS. The CDR3 runs to 13 residues. The V segment lost 6 bases and the J segment 8 bases; nucleotides outside the gene matches: 9. CDR3 in DNA: TGTGCCAGCAGAGGAACAGGGGCTTTCGGCTACACCTTC. Translated, it gives CASRGTGAFGYTF.

This chain connects TRBV7-3 to TRBJ2-2; D ambiguous. This CDR3 contains 14 residues. CDR1 SGHTA and CDR2 FQGTGA come from the germline V gene. V was clipped by 5 bases and J by 5 bases, with 12 bases between them. CDR3: CASSARSQTGELFF. CDR3 nucleotides: TGTGCCAGCAGCGCTAGGAGTCAAACCGGGGAGCTGTTTTTT.

The chain couples TRBV30 to TRBJ2-5; D is perhaps TRBD1 (6 bases). Trimming stripped 2 bases from V and 1 base from J, with 11 bases between. Germline CDR1 and CDR2: GTSNPN and SVGIG (reference sequence). The CDR3 has 14 residues. CDR3 bases: TGTGCCTGGAGTCCCCGAGGGGGCCAAGAGACCCAGTACTTC. This gives the protein CAWSPRGGQETQYF.

This clone was found once. The chain is built from TRBV27 and TRBJ2-7, with TRBD2 as a possible D gene (6 bases). Trimming took off 2 bases at V and 4 bases at J, with 12 bases between the two ends. From germline, CDR1 is MNHEY and CDR2 SMNVEV (reference sequence). The CDR3 is made up of 14 amino acids. The CDR3 DNA follows: TGTGCCAGCAGTTTACGTCAGACTAGGTACGAGCAGTACTTC. Protein sequence: CASSLRQTRYEQYF.

The gene calls are TRBV7-2 and TRBJ2-7; a possible D gene is TRBD1 (6 bases). V shed 3 bases and J shed 0 bases, with 12 bases lying between them. Germline values: CDR1 SGHTA, CDR2 FQGNSA. This CDR3 is 15 amino acids long. The CDR3 nucleotides read TGTGCCAGCAGCTTTGGACAGATAACCTCCTACGAGCAGTACTTC. This codes for CASSFGQITSYEQYF.

The chain links TRBV5-1 to TRBJ1-4; TRBD1 is a possible D gene (5 bases). The germline gives CDR1 SGHRS, CDR2 YFSETQ. The CDR3 is made up of 15 amino acids. Trimming shortened V by 4 bases and J by 4 bases, and 14 bases separated the two germline ends. CDR3 region: CASSHPREGNEKLFF. The CDR3 nucleotides are TGCGCCAGCAGCCACCCCAGGGAGGGTAATGAAAAACTGTTTTTT.

This sequence joins TRBV5-1 and TRBJ2-5; 7 bases agree with TRBD2. Germline loops: CDR1 SGHRS, CDR2 YFSETQ. CDR3 length: 16 residues. Trimming took 0 bases from V and 4 from J; bases not matched to a gene: 9. This chain's CDR3 is CASSLGRESGGETQYF. The DNA of the CDR3 is TGCGCCAGCAGCTTGGGGCGGGAGTCAGGTGGAGAGACCCAGTACTTC.

CDR3: CASSAQLLASGNNEQYF. Written as DNA, the CDR3 is TGTGCCAGCAGTGCCCAGCTTTTGGCTAGCGGGAATAACGAGCAGTACTTC. The gene calls are TRBV6-1 and TRBJ2-7; 9 nucleotides agree with TRBD2. Losses at the gene ends were 4 bases for V and 5 bases for J; bases not matched to a gene: 15. Germline V gene lookup returns CDR1 MNHNS and CDR2 SASEGT. The CDR3 contains 17 residues.

This clone was detected once. The rearrangement uses TRBV4-2 and TRBJ2-7, with 10 bases matching TRBD2. The CDR3 length is 17 residues. V trimming: 0 bases; J trimming: 4 bases; junction bases outside the gene matches: 9. Germline V lookup: CDR1 LGHNA, CDR2 YNFKEQ. CDR3 coding DNA: TGTGCCAGCAGCCAAGATGAGGTAGCGGGAGGCGCATACGAGCAGTACTTC. It specifies CASSQDEVAGGAYEQYF.

The rearrangement links TRBV2 to TRBJ2-7; D is uncertain. CDR3 length: 12 amino acids. Germline V gives CDR1 SNHLY, CDR2 FYNNEI. The V gene lost 8 bases and the J gene lost 4 bases, with 12 bases spanning the gap. CDR3 loop: CASGLMRYEQYF. Here the CDR3 DNA reads TGTGCCAGCGGGTTGATGAGGTACGAGCAGTACTTC.

This clone has just one count. The genes are TRBV18 and TRBJ2-7, with 7 nucleotides matching TRBD1. Germline-derived CDR1 and CDR2 are KGHSH and LQKENI. The CDR3 contains 14 residues. V dropped 8 bases and J dropped 3; count of bases not matched to a gene: 10. In DNA, the CDR3 is TGTGCCAGCACTCCGGGACAGAATATCTACGAGCAGTACTTC. Translated, it gives CASTPGQNIYEQYF.

The V and J genes are TRBV6-1 and TRBJ1-1; D gene unclear. CDR1 MNHNS and CDR2 SASEGT come from the germline V gene. The CDR3 sequence is 15 residues long. Trimming took off 2 bases at V and 4 bases at J, with 14 bases between the two ends. The CDR3 nucleotides are TGTGCCAGCAGTGAACGGAGGCCCTCCGGCACTGAAGCTTTCTTT. Translating gives CASSERRPSGTEAFF.